Shown below are 24 T cell receptor beta chains from a single sample sequenced in a study of cytomegalovirus exposure and HLA in healthy donors. Data came from immunoSEQ multiplex PCR; TCRdb stores just in-frame clones and leaves some out. Among about 120,000 clones, about nine tenths were seen once, and the ten largest hold over 1.5%. Sequencing used PBMCs. These receptor sequences come from a woman aged 18-29 years in good health and CMV-seronegative.

This sequence joins TRBV28 and TRBJ1-5, with D maybe TRBD1 (5 bases). Per germline, CDR1 MDHEN and CDR2 SYDVKM. V shed 7 bases and J shed 4 bases, with 14 bases lying between them. The CDR3 runs to 14 residues. CDR3 sequence: CASTEVGGNQPQHF. In DNA form, the CDR3 reads TGTGCCAGCACCGAGGTGGGGGGAAATCAGCCCCAGCATTTT.

The V and J genes are TRBV4-3 and TRBJ1-2, with D possibly matching TRBD1 (5 bases). Deletions cut 1 base from V and 6 bases from J, with 12 bases between. The CDR3 runs 14 residues. Germline V CDR1 and CDR2: LGHNA, YSLEER. CDR3 in amino acids: CASSQVQGANGYTF. The CDR3 DNA is TGCGCCAGCAGCCAAGTTCAAGGGGCGAATGGCTACACCTTC.

The chain recombines TRBV5-1 with TRBJ1-3; D not resolved. The germline gives CDR1 SGHRS, CDR2 YFSETQ. The ends were cut back, 1 base at V and 0 bases at J, with 11 bases in the middle. The CDR3 spans 16 residues. Here the CDR3 reads CASSLKDLHSGNTIYF. CDR3 bases: TGCGCCAGCAGCTTGAAAGATTTACACTCTGGAAACACCATATATTTT. Supplemented by reference TRBV5-1 and TRBJ1-3, the full variable domain reads KAGVTQTPRYLIKTRGQQVTLSCSPISGHRSVSWYQQTPGQGLQFLFEYFSETQRNKGNFPGRFSGRQFSNSRSEMNVSTLELGDSALYLCASSLKDLHSGNTIYFGEGSWLTVV.

This chain joins TRBV5-4 and TRBJ1-4, with D tentatively TRBD1 (5 bases). The CDR3 extends over 16 amino acids. Germline V gene sequence: CDR1 SGHNT, CDR2 YYREEE (reference sequence). The V gene lost 3 bases and the J gene lost 5 bases, with 17 bases spanning the gap. CDR3 protein: CASSSFRSEGNEKLFF. CDR3 in DNA: TGTGCCAGCAGCTCTTTCCGGTCGGAGGGGAATGAAAAACTGTTTTTT.

The chain joins TRBV4-1 to TRBJ2-7; D gene unclear. The CDR3 is 15 amino acids. Between the trimmed V and J ends, which lost 0 bases and 2 bases, there was a span of 11 bases. Germline V gives CDR1 MGHRA, CDR2 YSYEKL. The CDR3 region is CASSQDWAETYEQYF. CDR3 sequence (DNA): TGCGCCAGCAGCCAAGATTGGGCAGAAACCTACGAGCAGTACTTC.

The J gene is TRBJ2-1, the V gene TRBV10-3; D remains unclear. This CDR3 contains 15 residues. The V end was cut by 2 bases, the J end by 5 bases, with 13 bases between. CDR1 ENHRY and CDR2 SYGVKD come from the germline V gene. CDR3 nucleotides: TGTGCCATCAGTGAGACCGGGTCTTTGAACAATGAGCAGTTCTTC. This sequence encodes CAISETGSLNNEQFF.

The gene calls are TRBV27 and TRBJ2-7; 8 bases map to TRBD1. J lost 7 bases, V lost 5 bases, and 10 bases had no gene match. CDR1 MNHEY and CDR2 SMNVEV come from the germline V gene (reference sequence). CDR3 length equals 14 residues. The CDR3 region is CASSKPGQATEQYF. CDR3 coding DNA: TGTGCCAGCAGTAAGCCGGGACAGGCTACTGAGCAGTACTTC.

The chain couples TRBV7-2 to TRBJ2-7, with 8 bases that match TRBD1. V lost 4 bases, J lost 6 bases, and 2 bases stayed unmatched. The CDR3 contains 12 residues. Per the germline V gene, CDR1 is SGHTA and CDR2 is FQGNSA. The CDR3 DNA follows: TGTGCCAGCAGCTCCAGGGGGCGCGAGCAGTACTTC. This encodes CASSSRGREQYF.

As DNA, the CDR3 is TGTGCCAGCAGGGACAGGGGTTACGAGCAGTACTTC. This gives the protein CASRDRGYEQYF. The chain carries TRBV6-1 and TRBJ2-7; 9 bases match TRBD1. This CDR3 is built from 12 residues. With V trimmed by 6 bases and J by 4 bases, 1 base remained unmatched. Germline V gene sequence: CDR1 MNHNS, CDR2 SASEGT.

The genes are TRBV30 and TRBJ2-1, with TRBD1 matching over 9 bases. The germline V gene encodes CDR1 GTSNPN and CDR2 SVGIG (reference sequence). V dropped 0 bases and J dropped 14; count of bases not matched to a gene: 8. The CDR3 is 13 amino acids. CDR3 amino acids: CAWSVRTGGEEFF. The CDR3 DNA reads TGTGCCTGGAGTGTACGAACAGGGGGCGAAGAGTTCTTC.

This CDR3 reads CASSLGGSQETQYF. The CDR3 DNA reads TGCGCCAGCAGCTTGGGAGGTAGCCAAGAGACCCAGTACTTC. This sequence joins TRBV5-1 and TRBJ2-5, with D unclear. Germline V lookup: CDR1 SGHRS, CDR2 YFSETQ. This CDR3 region has 14 residues. The V end lost 0 bases, the J end lost 1 base, and 7 bases lay between the germline ends.

The rearrangement joins TRBV2 to TRBJ2-3; 8 positions match TRBD2. Germline assignment: CDR1 SNHLY and CDR2 FYNNEI. The junction had 10 bases not matched to a gene; V was cut back by 6 bases and J by 5 bases. The CDR3 loop spans 15 amino acids. CDR3 bases: TGTGCCAGCAGGGACGGATCCGGGGGGGGAGATACGCAGTATTTT. This sequence encodes CASRDGSGGGDTQYF. Complete variable domain (other parts from reference TRBV2 and TRBJ2-3): EPEVTQTPSHQVTQMGQEVILRCVPISNHLYFYWYRQILGQKVEFLVSFYNNEISEKSEIFDDQFSVERPDGSNFTLKIRSTKLEDSAMYFCASRDGSGGGDTQYFGPGTRLTVL.

The J gene is TRBJ1-2, the V gene TRBV28; a weak D match, TRBD1 (5 bases). This CDR3 contains 14 residues. In germline, CDR1 is MDHEN, CDR2 SYDVKM. V was clipped by 1 base and J by 7 bases, with 13 bases between them. The DNA of the CDR3 is TGTGCCAGCAGTTTATTGGCAGGGAAAGGTGGCTACACCTTC. Encoded protein: CASSLLAGKGGYTF.

This clone has only one observation. The V gene is TRBV7-3, the J gene TRBJ2-7, with 10 bases matching TRBD1. Germline CDR1 is SGHTA and CDR2 is FQGTGA. V lost 7 bases to trimming and J lost 4 bases; unmatched junction nucleotides: 16. CDR3 length: 17 residues. Here the CDR3 DNA reads TGTGCCAGCACCTTTTTCCCCCGGGACAGGGGTGGATACGAGCAGTACTTC. This codes for CASTFFPRDRGGYEQYF.

The CDR3 loop is CASSYSWASKNIQYF. For the CDR3, the DNA is TGTGCCAGCAGTTACTCATGGGCTTCCAAAAACATTCAGTACTTC. The chain combines TRBV6-5 with TRBJ2-4, with D unclear. The V and J ends lost 0 bases and 2 bases respectively, with 8 bases between them. Germline values: CDR1 MNHEY, CDR2 SVGAGI. This CDR3 spans 15 amino acids.

V gene TRBV6-1 combines with J gene TRBJ2-1, with TRBD1 as a possible D gene (6 bases). Per germline, CDR1 MNHNS and CDR2 SASEGT. The CDR3 runs to 14 residues. V was pared by 2 bases and J by 4 bases, with 9 bases between. CDR3 residues: CASSETGYYNEQFF. The CDR3 DNA sequence: TGTGCCAGCAGTGAAACAGGGTATTACAATGAGCAGTTCTTC.

The DNA for the CDR3 is TGTGCCAGCAGTGCGAATCCCCTGGCAGGGGGCAACTATGGCTACACCTTC. Its translation: CASSANPLAGGNYGYTF. The chain has TRBV6-1 and TRBJ1-2; 8 bases line up with TRBD1. This CDR3 is built from 17 residues. V lost 4 bases and J lost 2; bases outside the gene matches: 12. The V gene's germline CDR1 is MNHNS and CDR2 SASEGT.

The chain joins TRBV14 to TRBJ2-7, with a weak D call TRBD2 (6 bases). The CDR3 is 17 amino acids. V shed 1 base and J shed 0 bases, with 16 bases lying between them. Per the germline V gene, CDR1 is SGHDN and CDR2 is FVKESK. The CDR3 loop reads CASSQVDVGLGSYEQYF. CDR3 coding DNA: TGTGCCAGCAGCCAAGTGGATGTGGGACTTGGCTCCTACGAGCAGTACTTC. Using reference TRBV14 and TRBJ2-7 for the parts outside the CDR3, the full variable domain is EAGVTQFPSHSVIEKGQTVTLRCDPISGHDNLYWYRRVMGKEIKFLLHFVKESKQDESGMPNNRFLAERTGGTYSTLKVQPAELEDSGVYFCASSQVDVGLGSYEQYFGPGTRLTVT.

This clone was detected once. The chain links TRBV9 to TRBJ1-2; unclear D gene. The V gene's germline CDR1 is SGDLS and CDR2 YYNGEE. V lost 4 bases and J 4 bases, leaving 20 bases between the germline ends. CDR3 size: 16 residues. In nucleotides, the CDR3 is TGTGCCAGCAGCCCTCCGAGAGGGCCCTTAGGCTATGGCTACACCTTC. Encoded protein: CASSPPRGPLGYGYTF.

The chain uses TRBV4-1 and TRBJ1-2; 8 nucleotides match TRBD1. The CDR3 is made up of 17 amino acids. Germline V CDR1 and CDR2: MGHRA, YSYEKL. J lost 6 bases, V lost 1 base, and 13 bases had no gene match. In DNA, the CDR3 is TGCGCCAGCAGCCAAGTCTGGACAGGCGGGACAGGTAATGGCTACACCTTC. As protein: CASSQVWTGGTGNGYTF.

The chain has TRBV27 and TRBJ1-3; 8 bases are shared with TRBD1. Germline V CDR1 and CDR2: MNHEY, SMNVEV (reference sequence). The CDR3 has 16 amino acids. V gave up 0 bases and J gave up 3 bases; unmatched junction bases: 4. CDR3 nucleotides: TGTGCCAGCAGTTTATCCGGACAGGGAGGTGGAAACACCATATATTTT. This codes for CASSLSGQGGGNTIYF.

CDR3 loop: CASSSTPSLNTDTQYF. DNA of the CDR3: TGTGCCAGCAGTTCCACCCCCTCCCTAAACACAGATACGCAGTATTTT. This sequence joins TRBV7-3 and TRBJ2-3; no firm D call. The germline V and J ends were trimmed by 6 bases and 2 bases, with 18 bases remaining between them. CDR1 is SGHTA and CDR2 is FQGTGA in the germline V gene. The CDR3 contains 16 residues.

The V and J genes are TRBV11-2 and TRBJ1-2; no definite D call. Trimming removed 2 bases at V and 9 bases at J, with 13 bases between. CDR1 is SGHAT and CDR2 is FQNNGV in the germline V gene. The CDR3 extends over 13 amino acids. CDR3 sequence (DNA): TGTGCCAGCAGCTTACCCCCTTCTGGCAGCTACACCTTC. It codes for CASSLPPSGSYTF.

This clone has only one observation. The V call is TRBV7-9, the J call TRBJ2-2; TRBD1 is a possible D gene (6 bases). CDR1 is SEHNR and CDR2 is FQNEAQ in the germline V gene (reference sequence). The V gene lost 6 bases and the J gene lost 4 bases, with 15 bases spanning the gap. The CDR3 is 15 amino acids. The CDR3 region has the DNA TGTGCCAGCAGAACAGCAGGGGCCTCCACCGGGGAGCTGTTTTTT. Translated: CASRTAGASTGELFF.